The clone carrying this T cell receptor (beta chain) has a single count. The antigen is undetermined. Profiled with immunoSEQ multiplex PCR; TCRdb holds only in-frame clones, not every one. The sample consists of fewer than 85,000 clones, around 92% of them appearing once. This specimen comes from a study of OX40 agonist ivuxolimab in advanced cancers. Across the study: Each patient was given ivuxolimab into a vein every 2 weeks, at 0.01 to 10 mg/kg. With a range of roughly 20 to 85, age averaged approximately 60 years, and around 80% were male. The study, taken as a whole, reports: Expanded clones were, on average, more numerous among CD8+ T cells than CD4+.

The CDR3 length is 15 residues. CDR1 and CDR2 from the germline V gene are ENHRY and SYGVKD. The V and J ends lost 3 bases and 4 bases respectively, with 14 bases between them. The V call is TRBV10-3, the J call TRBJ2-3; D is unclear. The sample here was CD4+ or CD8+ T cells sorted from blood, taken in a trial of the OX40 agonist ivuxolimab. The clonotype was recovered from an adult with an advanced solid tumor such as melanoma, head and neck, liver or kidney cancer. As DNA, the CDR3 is TGTGCCATCAGTGACTCTGTACTCAGAGCAGATACGCAGTATTTT. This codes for CAISDSVLRADTQYF.